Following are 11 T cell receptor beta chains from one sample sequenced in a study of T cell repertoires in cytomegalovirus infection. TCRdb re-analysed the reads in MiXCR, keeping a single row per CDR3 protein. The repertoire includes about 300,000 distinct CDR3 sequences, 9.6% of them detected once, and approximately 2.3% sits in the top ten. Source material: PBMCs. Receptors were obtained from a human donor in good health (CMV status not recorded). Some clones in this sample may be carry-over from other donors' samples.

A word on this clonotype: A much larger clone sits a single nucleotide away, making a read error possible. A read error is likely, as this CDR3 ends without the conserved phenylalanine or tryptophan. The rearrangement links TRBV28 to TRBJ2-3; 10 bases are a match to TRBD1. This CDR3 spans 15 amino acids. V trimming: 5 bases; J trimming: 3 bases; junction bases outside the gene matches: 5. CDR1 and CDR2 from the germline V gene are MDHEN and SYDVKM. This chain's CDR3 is CASSKPGQGTDTQYL. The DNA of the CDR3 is TGTGCCAGCAGTAAACCGGGACAGGGGACAGATACGCAGTATCTT.

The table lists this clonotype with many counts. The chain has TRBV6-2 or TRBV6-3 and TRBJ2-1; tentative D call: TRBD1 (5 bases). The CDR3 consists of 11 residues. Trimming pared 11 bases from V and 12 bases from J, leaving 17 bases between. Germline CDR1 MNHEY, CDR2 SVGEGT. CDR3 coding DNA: TGTGCCGTACATTCAGGGAAAGGGCAGTTCTTC. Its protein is CAVHSGKGQFF.

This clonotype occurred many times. CDR3 nucleotide sequence: TGTGCCAGCAGCTACTACGCCGGGGAGCAGTTCTTC. It codes for CASSYYAGEQFF. The chain carries TRBV7-2 and TRBJ2-1; D uncertain. V dropped 4 bases and J dropped 10 bases, with 11 bases sitting between them. The CDR3 sequence is 12 residues long. Germline values: CDR1 SGHTA, CDR2 FQGNSA.

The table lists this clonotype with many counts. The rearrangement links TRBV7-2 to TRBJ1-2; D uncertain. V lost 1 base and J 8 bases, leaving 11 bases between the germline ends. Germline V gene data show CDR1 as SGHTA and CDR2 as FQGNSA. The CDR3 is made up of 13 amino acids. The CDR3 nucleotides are TGTGCCAGCAGCTTAGGCCGGGAAGGAGGCTACACCTTC. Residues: CASSLGREGGYTF.

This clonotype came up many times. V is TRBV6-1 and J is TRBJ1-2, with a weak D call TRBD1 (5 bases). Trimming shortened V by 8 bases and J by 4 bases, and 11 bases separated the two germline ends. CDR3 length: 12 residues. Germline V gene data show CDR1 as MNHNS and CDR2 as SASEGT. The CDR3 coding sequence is TGTGCCAGCTCCTCCCAGGGCTATGGCTACACCTTC. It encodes CASSSQGYGYTF.

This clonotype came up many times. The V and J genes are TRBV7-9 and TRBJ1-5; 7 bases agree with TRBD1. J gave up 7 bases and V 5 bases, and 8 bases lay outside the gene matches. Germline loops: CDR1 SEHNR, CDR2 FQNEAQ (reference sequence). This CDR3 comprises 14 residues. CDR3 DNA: TGTGCCAGCAGCGCTGACAGGGTCGACCAGCCCCAGCATTTT. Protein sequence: CASSADRVDQPQHF.

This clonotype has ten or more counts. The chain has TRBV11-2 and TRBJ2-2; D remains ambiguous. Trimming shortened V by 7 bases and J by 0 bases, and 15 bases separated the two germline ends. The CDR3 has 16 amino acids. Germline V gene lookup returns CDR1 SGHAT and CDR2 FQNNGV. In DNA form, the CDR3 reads TGTGCCAGCACCTTGATACGTAGGGCGAACACCGGGGAGCTGTTTTTT. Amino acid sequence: CASTLIRRANTGELFF.

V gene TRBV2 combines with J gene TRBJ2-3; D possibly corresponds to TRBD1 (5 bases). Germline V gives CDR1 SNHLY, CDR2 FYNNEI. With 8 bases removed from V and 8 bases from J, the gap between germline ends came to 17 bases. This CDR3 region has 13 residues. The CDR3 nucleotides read TGTGCCAGCCTGGCAGGGCCGCCCGCTACGCAGTATTTT. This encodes CASLAGPPATQYF.

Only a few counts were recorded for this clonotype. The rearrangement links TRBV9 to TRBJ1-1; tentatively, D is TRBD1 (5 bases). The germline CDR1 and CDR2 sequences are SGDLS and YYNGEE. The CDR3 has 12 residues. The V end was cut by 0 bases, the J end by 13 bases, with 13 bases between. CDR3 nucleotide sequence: TGTGCCAGCAGCGTAGGACAGAAAGAAATTTTCTTT. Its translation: CASSVGQKEIFF.

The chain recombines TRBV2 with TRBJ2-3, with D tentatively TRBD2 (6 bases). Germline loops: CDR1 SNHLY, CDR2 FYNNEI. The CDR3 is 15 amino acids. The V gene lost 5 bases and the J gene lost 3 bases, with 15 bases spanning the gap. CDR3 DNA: TGTGCCAGCAGTCTACAGATGGGGGGAACAGATACGCAGTATTTT. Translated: CASSLQMGGTDTQYF.

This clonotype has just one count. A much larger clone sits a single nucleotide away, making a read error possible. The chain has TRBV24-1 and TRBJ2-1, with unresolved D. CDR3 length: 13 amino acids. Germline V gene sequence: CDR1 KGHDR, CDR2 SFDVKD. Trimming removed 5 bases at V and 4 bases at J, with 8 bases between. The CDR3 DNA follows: TGTGCCACCAGTGCTAATGGGTACAATGAGCAGTTCTTC. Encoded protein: CATSANGYNEQFF.